This T cell receptor beta chain originates from a study of blood T cell repertoires in COVID-19. Study-wide context: The cDNA or gDNA used as material had been derived from T cells, B-cell-depleted T cells, or PBMCs.

As originally analysed: Amplified reference gene primers provided the basis for estimating nucleated cell counts. Here immunoSEQ multiplex PCR was the method, and the copy in TCRdb shows in-frame clones only, minus some. V and J calls and clone size follow that table, whereas D and trimming were derived from the DNA. Of around 130,000 clones listed, approximately 82% are singletons. Per germline, CDR1 MNHEY and CDR2 SVGAGI. V lost 0 bases and J 1 base, leaving 12 bases between the germline ends. The CDR3 is made up of 16 amino acids. The genes are TRBV6-5 and TRBJ2-5; D is possibly TRBD1 (6 bases). Specimen: peripheral blood. This receptor was obtained from a man between 40 and 49 years old with active or convalescent COVID-19. Here the CDR3 DNA reads TGTGCCAGCAGTTACTCTAGCTCAGGGGTCCAAGAGACCCAGTACTTC. This encodes CASSYSSSGVQETQYF.